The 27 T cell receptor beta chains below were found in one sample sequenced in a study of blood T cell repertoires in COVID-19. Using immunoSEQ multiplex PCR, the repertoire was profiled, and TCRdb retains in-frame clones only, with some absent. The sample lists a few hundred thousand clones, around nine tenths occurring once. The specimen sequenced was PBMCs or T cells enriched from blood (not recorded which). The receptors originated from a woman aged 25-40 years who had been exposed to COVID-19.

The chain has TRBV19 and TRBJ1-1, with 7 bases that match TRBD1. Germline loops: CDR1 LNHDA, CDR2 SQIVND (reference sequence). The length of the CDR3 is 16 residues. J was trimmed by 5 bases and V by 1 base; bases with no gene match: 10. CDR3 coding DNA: TGTGCCAGTAGTATAGGGGAACAGGGGATGAGAACTGAAGCTTTCTTT. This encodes CASSIGEQGMRTEAFF.

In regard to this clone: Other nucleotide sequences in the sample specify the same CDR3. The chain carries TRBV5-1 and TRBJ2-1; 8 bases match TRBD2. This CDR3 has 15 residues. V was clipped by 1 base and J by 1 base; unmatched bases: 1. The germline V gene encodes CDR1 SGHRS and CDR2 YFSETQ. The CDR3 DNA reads TGCGCCAGCAGCTTGACTAGCGGTTCCTACAATGAGCAGTTCTTC. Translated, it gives CASSLTSGSYNEQFF.

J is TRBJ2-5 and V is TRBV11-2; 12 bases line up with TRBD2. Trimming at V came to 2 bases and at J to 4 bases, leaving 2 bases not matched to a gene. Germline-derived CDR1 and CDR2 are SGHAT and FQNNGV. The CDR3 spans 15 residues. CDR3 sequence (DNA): TGTGCCAGCAGCTTACTAGCGGGAGGGACAGAGACCCAGTACTTC. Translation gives CASSLLAGGTETQYF.

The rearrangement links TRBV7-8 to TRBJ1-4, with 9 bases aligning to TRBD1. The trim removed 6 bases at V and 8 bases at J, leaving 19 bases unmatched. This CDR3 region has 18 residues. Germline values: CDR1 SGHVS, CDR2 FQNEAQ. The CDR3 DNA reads TGTGCCAGCAGTCATCTTGGGGGACAGGGCCCAGACGGGGAAAAACTGTTTTTT. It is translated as CASSHLGGQGPDGEKLFF.

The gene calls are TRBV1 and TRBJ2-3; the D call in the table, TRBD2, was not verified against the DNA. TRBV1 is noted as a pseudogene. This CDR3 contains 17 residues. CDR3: CTSTQPVQTSGTDTQYF. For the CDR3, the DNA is TGCACCAGCACCCAACCCGTCCAGACTAGCGGTACAGATACGCAGTATTTT.

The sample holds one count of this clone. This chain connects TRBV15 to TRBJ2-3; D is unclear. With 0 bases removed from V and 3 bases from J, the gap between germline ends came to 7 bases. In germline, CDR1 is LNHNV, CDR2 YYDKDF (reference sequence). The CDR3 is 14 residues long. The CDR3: CATSREQPTDTQYF. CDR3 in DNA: TGTGCCACCAGCAGAGAACAGCCTACAGATACGCAGTATTTT.

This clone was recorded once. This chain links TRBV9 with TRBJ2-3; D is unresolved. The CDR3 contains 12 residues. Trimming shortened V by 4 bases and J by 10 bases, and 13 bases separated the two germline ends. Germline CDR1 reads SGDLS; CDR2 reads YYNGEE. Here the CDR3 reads CASSPNQAPQYF. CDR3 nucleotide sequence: TGTGCCAGCAGCCCCAATCAGGCTCCGCAGTATTTT. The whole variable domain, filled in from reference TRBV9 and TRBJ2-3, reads DSGVTQTPKHLITATGQRVTLRCSPRSGDLSVYWYQQSLDQGLQFLIQYYNGEERAKGNILERFSAQQFPDLHSELNLSSLELGDSALYFCASSPNQAPQYFGPGTRLTVL.

The CDR3 loop is CATSRVQGFDAFF. The CDR3 DNA sequence: TGTGCCACCAGCAGAGTACAGGGGTTTGACGCTTTCTTT. The rearrangement links TRBV15 to TRBJ1-1; 7 nucleotides align to TRBD1. CDR1 and CDR2 (germline): LNHNV, YYDKDF (reference sequence). J gave up 11 bases and V 1 base, and 7 bases lay outside the gene matches. There are 13 residues in the CDR3.

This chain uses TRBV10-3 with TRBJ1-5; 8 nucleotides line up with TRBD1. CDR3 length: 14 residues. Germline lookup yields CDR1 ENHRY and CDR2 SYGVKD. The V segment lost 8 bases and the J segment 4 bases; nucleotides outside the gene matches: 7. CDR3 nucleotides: TGTGCCATCCTTAGTACAGGGGGGAATCAGCCCCAGCATTTT. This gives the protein CAILSTGGNQPQHF.

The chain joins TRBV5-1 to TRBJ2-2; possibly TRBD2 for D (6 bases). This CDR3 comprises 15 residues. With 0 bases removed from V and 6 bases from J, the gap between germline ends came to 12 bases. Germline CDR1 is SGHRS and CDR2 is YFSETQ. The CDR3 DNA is TGCGCCAGCAGCTTGGGGACTATACTCTCCGGGGAGCTGTTTTTT. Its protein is CASSLGTILSGELFF.

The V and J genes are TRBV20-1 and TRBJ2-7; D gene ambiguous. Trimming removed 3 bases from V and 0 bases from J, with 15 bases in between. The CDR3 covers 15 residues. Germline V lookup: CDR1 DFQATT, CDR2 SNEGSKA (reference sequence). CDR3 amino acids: CSASRSRVSSYEQYF. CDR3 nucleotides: TGCAGTGCTAGTAGATCACGAGTAAGCTCCTACGAGCAGTACTTC.

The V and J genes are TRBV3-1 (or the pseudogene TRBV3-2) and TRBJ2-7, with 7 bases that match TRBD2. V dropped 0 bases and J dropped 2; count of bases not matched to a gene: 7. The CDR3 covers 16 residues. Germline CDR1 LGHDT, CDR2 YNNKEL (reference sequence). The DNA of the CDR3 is TGTGCCAGCAGCCAAGAGGGCGGGAGTCGGGCCTACGAGCAGTACTTC. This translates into CASSQEGGSRAYEQYF.

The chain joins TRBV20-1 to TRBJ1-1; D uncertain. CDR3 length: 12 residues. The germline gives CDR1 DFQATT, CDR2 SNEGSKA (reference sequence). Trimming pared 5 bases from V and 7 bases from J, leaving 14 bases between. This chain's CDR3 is CSARGLASEAFF. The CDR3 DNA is TGCAGTGCTCGTGGACTTGCTAGTGAAGCTTTCTTT.

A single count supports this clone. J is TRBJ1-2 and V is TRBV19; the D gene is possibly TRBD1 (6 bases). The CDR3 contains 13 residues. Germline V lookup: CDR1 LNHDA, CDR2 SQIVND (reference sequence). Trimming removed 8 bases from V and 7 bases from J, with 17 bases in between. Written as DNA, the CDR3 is TGTGCCAGTTCTCCACAGGGTACGAGTGGCTACACCTTC. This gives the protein CASSPQGTSGYTF.

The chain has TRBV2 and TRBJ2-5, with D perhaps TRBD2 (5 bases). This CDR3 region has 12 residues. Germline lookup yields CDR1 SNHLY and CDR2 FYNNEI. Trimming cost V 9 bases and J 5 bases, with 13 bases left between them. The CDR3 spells CASRGDGETQYF. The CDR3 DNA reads TGTGCCAGTCGGGGAGATGGGGAGACCCAGTACTTC.

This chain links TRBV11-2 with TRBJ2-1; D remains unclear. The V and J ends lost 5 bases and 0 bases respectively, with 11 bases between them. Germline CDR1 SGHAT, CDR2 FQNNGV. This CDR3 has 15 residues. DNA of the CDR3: TGTGCCAGCAGCGCCTCTAGAAGCTCCTACAATGAGCAGTTCTTC. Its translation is CASSASRSSYNEQFF.

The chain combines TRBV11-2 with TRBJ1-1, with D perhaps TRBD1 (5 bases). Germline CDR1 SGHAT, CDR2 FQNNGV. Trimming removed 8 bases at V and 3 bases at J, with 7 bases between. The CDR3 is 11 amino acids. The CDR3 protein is CASSGDTEAFF. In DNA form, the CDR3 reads TGTGCCAGCTCGGGGGACACTGAAGCTTTCTTT. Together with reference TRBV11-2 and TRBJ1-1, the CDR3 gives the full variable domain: EAGVAQSPRYKIIEKRQSVAFWCNPISGHATLYWYQQILGQGPKLLIQFQNNGVVDDSQLPKDRFSAERLKGVDSTLKIQPAKLEDSAVYLCASSGDTEAFFGQGTRLTVV.

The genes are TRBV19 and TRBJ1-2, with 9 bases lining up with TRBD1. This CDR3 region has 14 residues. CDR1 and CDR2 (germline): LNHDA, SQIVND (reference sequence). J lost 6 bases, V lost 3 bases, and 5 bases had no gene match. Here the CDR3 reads CASSIWTGADGYTF. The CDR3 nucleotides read TGTGCCAGTAGTATTTGGACAGGGGCTGATGGCTACACCTTC.

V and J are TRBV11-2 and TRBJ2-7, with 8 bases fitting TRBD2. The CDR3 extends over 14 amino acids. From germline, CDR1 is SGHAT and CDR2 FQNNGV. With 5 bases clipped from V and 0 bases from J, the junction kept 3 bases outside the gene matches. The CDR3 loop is CASSRTSSSYEQYF. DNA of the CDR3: TGTGCCAGCAGCCGGACTAGCTCCTCCTACGAGCAGTACTTC. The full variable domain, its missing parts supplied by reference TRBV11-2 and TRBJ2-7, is EAGVAQSPRYKIIEKRQSVAFWCNPISGHATLYWYQQILGQGPKLLIQFQNNGVVDDSQLPKDRFSAERLKGVDSTLKIQPAKLEDSAVYLCASSRTSSSYEQYFGPGTRLTVT.

CDR3 nucleotide sequence: TGTGCCATCAGTGAGTCCTCCGTGTCAGGGAGGAATCAGCCCCAGCATTTT. Translated: CAISESSVSGRNQPQHF. V is TRBV10-3 and J is TRBJ1-5, with D possibly being TRBD1 (5 bases). Between the trimmed V and J ends, which lost 0 bases and 4 bases, there was a span of 16 bases. This CDR3 is built from 17 residues. Germline-derived CDR1 and CDR2 are ENHRY and SYGVKD.

The CDR3: CASSWSASGDVGGGYTF. Here the CDR3 DNA reads TGTGCCAGTAGTTGGTCCGCTAGCGGGGACGTAGGAGGTGGCTACACCTTC. The chain employs TRBV19 and TRBJ1-2, with a weak D call TRBD1 (5 bases). The CDR3 loop spans 17 amino acids. V lost 5 bases and J 7 bases, leaving 26 bases between the germline ends. CDR1 is LNHDA, CDR2 SQIVND, per germline (reference sequence). Full variable domain (rest looked up from reference TRBV19 and TRBJ1-2): DGGITQSPKYLFRKEGQNVTLSCEQNLNHDAMYWYRQDPGQGLRLIYYSQIVNDFQKGDIAEGYSVSREKKESFPLTVTSAQKNPTAFYLCASSWSASGDVGGGYTFGSGTRLTVV.

The CDR3 bases are TGTGCCAGCAGCCCCGACAGATATGGCTACACCTTC. Translation: CASSPDRYGYTF. V gene TRBV6-5 combines with J gene TRBJ1-2, with D perhaps matching TRBD1 (5 bases). The CDR3 sequence is 12 residues long. V was pared by 6 bases and J by 5 bases, with 10 bases between. Germline V gene lookup returns CDR1 MNHEY and CDR2 SVGAGI.

The CDR3 loop is CASSSQGNTEAFF. The DNA of the CDR3 is TGTGCCAGCAGCAGTCAGGGGAACACTGAAGCTTTCTTT. The gene calls are TRBV11-3 and TRBJ1-1, with a weak D call TRBD1 (5 bases). CDR1 and CDR2 (germline): SGHNT, YENEEA. Trimming left V 5 bases short and J 1 base short, with 8 bases between. The CDR3 contains 13 residues.

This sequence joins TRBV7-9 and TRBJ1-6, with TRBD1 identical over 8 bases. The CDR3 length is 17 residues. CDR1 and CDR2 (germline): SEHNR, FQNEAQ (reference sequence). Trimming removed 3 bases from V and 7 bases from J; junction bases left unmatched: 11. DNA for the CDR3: TGTGCCAGCAGCTTTTCTCAGGGGGCGTTTGTGAATTCACCCCTCCACTTT. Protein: CASSFSQGAFVNSPLHF.

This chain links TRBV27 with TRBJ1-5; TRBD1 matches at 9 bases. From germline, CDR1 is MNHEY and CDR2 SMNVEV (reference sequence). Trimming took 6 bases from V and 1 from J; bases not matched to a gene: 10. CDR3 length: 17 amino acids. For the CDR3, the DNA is TGTGCCAGCAGCCGAAAGGCCGGGACAGGGAGCAATCAGCCCCAGCATTTT. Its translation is CASSRKAGTGSNQPQHF.

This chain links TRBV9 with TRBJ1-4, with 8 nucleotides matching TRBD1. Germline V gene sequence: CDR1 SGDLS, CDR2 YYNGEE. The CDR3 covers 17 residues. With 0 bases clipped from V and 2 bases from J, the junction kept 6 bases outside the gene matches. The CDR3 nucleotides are TGTGCCAGCAGCGTAGCTCCGAGGACAGGGACTAATGAAAAACTGTTTTTT. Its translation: CASSVAPRTGTNEKLFF.

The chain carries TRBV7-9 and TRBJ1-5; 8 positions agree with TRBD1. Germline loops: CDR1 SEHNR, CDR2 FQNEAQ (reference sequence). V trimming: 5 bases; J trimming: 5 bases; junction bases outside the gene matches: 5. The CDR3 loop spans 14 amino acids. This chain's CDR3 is CASSDSGGHQPQHF. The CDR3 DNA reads TGTGCCAGCAGCGACTCAGGGGGCCATCAGCCCCAGCATTTT.